This T cell receptor (beta chain) was observed in a study of blood T cell repertoires in COVID-19. Study overall: Some COVID-19 samples were acute and others convalescent; all came from the United States, Italy and Spain. The analysed material was cDNA or gDNA that came from T cells, B-cell-depleted T cells, or PBMCs.

In the authors' workflow: The authors estimated nucleated cell counts from reference gene primer amplification. Assay used: immunoSEQ multiplex PCR; TCRdb lists only in-frame clones, some missing. Clonal size and the V and J genes are those of that table, whereas D and trimming came from the DNA. The data hold approximately 240,000 clones, with 65% to 85% observed a single time. Germline values: CDR1 MGHRA, CDR2 YSYEKL. V lost 5 bases and J 3 bases, leaving 10 bases between the germline ends. The length of the CDR3 is 13 residues. This chain joins TRBV4-1 and TRBJ1-2; D might be TRBD1 (5 bases). The sequencing input was peripheral blood. The TCR sequence derives from a woman aged 25 to 45 with COVID-19, enrolled during active disease. The CDR3 here is CASSSQGDYGYTF. CDR3 coding DNA: TGCGCCAGCAGCTCCCAGGGTGACTATGGCTACACCTTC.